The rows below give T cell receptor beta chains drawn from one sample of a study of T cell responses to AZD1222 COVID-19 vaccine. The table came from immunoSEQ multiplex PCR; TCRdb's copy has only in-frame clones and leaves some out. The profile shows 180,000 or so clones, approximately 90% of them singletons. Sequenced here: peripheral blood, sampled 28 days after the second dose of the MenACWY control vaccine. The source is an adult who received the MenACWY meningococcal vaccine as a control. CDR3s include the opening cysteine and the closing phenylalanine or tryptophan. Fields, in order: CDR3 protein, CDR3 DNA, D gene, V gene, J gene, clone size. D genes are given only for firm matches. Not all rows give a size; the values are once, few, many and, for expanded clones, a class.

CDR3: CASSLDGNQPQHF
DNA: TGTGCCAGCAGTTTAGACGGGAATCAGCCCCAGCATTTT
D: -
V: TRBV28
J: TRBJ1-5
size: -

CDR3: CSADRGSGYTF
DNA: TGCAGCGCTGACAGGGGGTCAGGCTACACCTTC
D: TRBD1
V: TRBV29-1
J: TRBJ1-2
size: -

CDR3: CATSDPGLAGTDTQYF
DNA: TGTGCCACCAGTGACCCTGGACTAGCTGGCACAGATACGCAGTATTTT
D: TRBD2
V: TRBV24-1
J: TRBJ2-3
size: -

CDR3: CASGHLDTEAFF
DNA: TGTGCCAGTGGTCACCTAGACACTGAAGCTTTCTTT
D: -
V: TRBV19
J: TRBJ1-1
size: -

CDR3: CASSLVSGAMNTEAFF
DNA: TGCGCCAGCAGCTTGGTTTCCGGAGCCATGAACACTGAAGCTTTCTTT
D: -
V: TRBV5-1
J: TRBJ1-1
size: -

CDR3: CASSPNRQIGDGYTF
DNA: TGTGCCAGCTCACCTAATAGACAGATCGGTGATGGCTACACCTTC
D: -
V: TRBV18
J: TRBJ1-2
size: -

CDR3: CASSSNPTAPLHF
DNA: TGTGCCAGCAGCTCGAACCCTACAGCACCCCTCCACTTT
D: -
V: TRBV7-8
J: TRBJ1-6
size: -

CDR3: CASSYSYGSGAYSNQPQHF
DNA: TGTGCCAGCAGTTACTCGTACGGGAGTGGGGCATATAGCAATCAGCCCCAGCATTTT
D: -
V: TRBV6-2/TRBV6-3
J: TRBJ1-5
size: -

CDR3: CASSARFGGYTF
DNA: TGTGCCAGCAGCGCCCGGTTTGGTGGCTACACCTTC
D: -
V: TRBV11-2
J: TRBJ1-2
size: many

CDR3: CASSIERLAGARIREQFF
DNA: TGTGCCAGTAGTATAGAGAGGCTAGCGGGAGCGCGGATCCGGGAGCAGTTCTTC
D: TRBD2
V: TRBV19
J: TRBJ2-1
size: -

CDR3: CASSLTARYGYTF
DNA: TGTGCCAGCAGTTTAACAGCCCGCTATGGCTACACCTTC
D: -
V: TRBV28
J: TRBJ1-2
size: -

CDR3: CASSFLAGATEAFF
DNA: TGTGCCAGCAGTTTTTTGGCGGGAGCCACTGAAGCTTTCTTT
D: -
V: TRBV27
J: TRBJ1-1
size: -

CDR3: CASSAGGQGVNTEAFF
DNA: TGTGCCAGCAGCGCGGGAGGGCAGGGTGTGAACACTGAAGCTTTCTTT
D: -
V: TRBV7-9
J: TRBJ1-1
size: -

CDR3: CASSWGGTDTQYF
DNA: TGTGCCAGCAGCTGGGGGGGAACAGATACGCAGTATTTT
D: TRBD2
V: TRBV11-3
J: TRBJ2-3
size: -

CDR3: CASSTLGQGNYGYTF
DNA: TGTGCCAGCAGTACGCTGGGACAGGGGAACTATGGCTACACCTTC
D: TRBD1
V: TRBV28
J: TRBJ1-2
size: -

CDR3: CASSPPSLAGANEQFF
DNA: TGTGCCAGCTCACCACCATCACTAGCGGGAGCCAATGAGCAGTTCTTC
D: TRBD2
V: TRBV18
J: TRBJ2-1
size: -

CDR3: CASSQELRTGIVVQPQHF
DNA: TGTGCCAGCAGCCAAGAATTACGAACAGGGATCGTAGTCCAGCCCCAGCATTTT
D: -
V: TRBV14
J: TRBJ1-5
size: few

CDR3: CASSQDWYGQGRYGYTF
DNA: TGCGCCAGCAGCCAAGATTGGTACGGACAGGGAAGATATGGCTACACCTTC
D: TRBD1
V: TRBV4-3
J: TRBJ1-2
size: -

CDR3: CASSQEGGRRDTQYF
DNA: TGCGCCAGCAGCCAAGAAGGCGGGAGGAGAGATACGCAGTATTTT
D: TRBD2
V: TRBV4-3
J: TRBJ2-3
size: -

CDR3: CASSPVAGTGAYEQYF
DNA: TGTGCCAGCAGCCCCGTGGCCGGGACAGGGGCCTACGAGCAGTACTTC
D: TRBD1
V: TRBV3-1/TRBV3-2
J: TRBJ2-7
size: once

CDR3: CASSPTDRALVYTF
DNA: TGTGCCAGCAGCCCGACGGACAGGGCACTCGTCTACACCTTC
D: TRBD1
V: TRBV7-2
J: TRBJ1-2
size: -

CDR3: CASSEAPPEAFF
DNA: TGTGCCAGCAGTGAAGCACCCCCTGAAGCTTTCTTT
D: -
V: TRBV2
J: TRBJ1-1
size: -

CDR3: CASSQDRGDWAFF
DNA: TGCGCCAGCAGCCAAGATCGGGGGGATTGGGCTTTCTTT
D: -
V: TRBV4-3
J: TRBJ1-1
size: -

CDR3: CASSLEGHTEAFF
DNA: TGTGCCAGCAGCTTAGAGGGACACACTGAAGCTTTCTTT
D: -
V: TRBV7-9
J: TRBJ1-1
size: -

CDR3: CSVLRTSGNYQTYNEQFF
DNA: TGCAGCGTCCTCCGGACTAGCGGGAACTACCAGACCTACAATGAGCAGTTCTTC
D: TRBD2
V: TRBV29-1
J: TRBJ2-1
size: -

CDR3: CASMAHLDSDYEQFF
DNA: TGTGCCAGCATGGCCCATCTCGATAGCGACTATGAGCAGTTCTTC
D: -
V: TRBV27
J: TRBJ2-1
size: -

CDR3: CASSLLSELWGYTF
DNA: TGTGCCAGCTCACTACTCTCAGAGCTTTGGGGCTACACCTTC
D: -
V: TRBV18
J: TRBJ1-2
size: -

CDR3: CASRGQGEEAPYEQYF
DNA: TGTGCCAGCAGAGGACAGGGGGAAGAAGCCCCCTACGAGCAGTACTTC
D: TRBD1
V: TRBV28
J: TRBJ2-7
size: -

CDR3: CASTPGSGSTDTQYF
DNA: TGTGCCAGCACCCCAGGGAGTGGTAGCACAGATACGCAGTATTTT
D: -
V: TRBV6-5
J: TRBJ2-3
size: few

CDR3: CASSLGGDNQPQHF
DNA: TGTGCCAGCAGTTTGGGGGGGGACAATCAGCCCCAGCATTTT
D: -
V: TRBV28
J: TRBJ1-5
size: -

CDR3: CASSVVPQGLAGGPYNEQFF
DNA: TGTGCCAGCAGCGTAGTCCCCCAGGGACTAGCGGGAGGGCCCTACAATGAGCAGTTCTTC
D: TRBD2
V: TRBV9
J: TRBJ2-1
size: -

CDR3: CASSLSGGDGYTF
DNA: TGCGCCAGCAGCTTGTCAGGGGGCGATGGCTACACCTTC
D: TRBD1
V: TRBV5-1
J: TRBJ1-2
size: -

CDR3: CAISETGGVTGAQPQHF
DNA: TGTGCCATCAGTGAGACCGGGGGGGTGACAGGGGCTCAGCCCCAGCATTTT
D: TRBD1
V: TRBV10-3
J: TRBJ1-5
size: -

CDR3: CASSEYQSSYEQYF
DNA: TGCGCCAGCAGTGAGTATCAGAGCTCCTACGAGCAGTACTTC
D: -
V: TRBV10-1
J: TRBJ2-7
size: -

CDR3: CASSLGGDNSPLHF
DNA: TGTGCCAGCAGCTTGGGGGGAGATAATTCACCCCTCCACTTT
D: -
V: TRBV7-2
J: TRBJ1-6
size: -

CDR3: CASKPRGPQDTIYF
DNA: TGTGCCAGCAAACCCCGGGGGCCTCAGGACACCATATATTTT
D: -
V: TRBV6-5
J: TRBJ1-3
size: -

CDR3: CASSIVLVTTEAFF
DNA: TGTGCCAGTAGTATAGTATTGGTCACAACTGAAGCTTTCTTT
D: -
V: TRBV19
J: TRBJ1-1
size: -

CDR3: CASSQDLGKGSPLHF
DNA: TGTGCCAGCAGCCAAGATTTGGGGAAAGGCTCACCCCTCCACTTT
D: -
V: TRBV4-2
J: TRBJ1-6
size: -

CDR3: CASSSDRGRAPLHF
DNA: TGTGCCAGTAGTTCAGACAGGGGGCGAGCACCCCTCCACTTT
D: TRBD1
V: TRBV19
J: TRBJ1-6
size: -

CDR3: CASSLGTANTGELFF
DNA: TGTGCCAGCAGCCTAGGGACGGCGAACACCGGGGAGCTGTTTTTT
D: -
V: TRBV7-2
J: TRBJ2-2
size: -

CDR3: CASSTVSDGSTDTQYF
DNA: TGTGCCAGCAGTACAGTATCCGACGGCAGCACAGATACGCAGTATTTT
D: -
V: TRBV27
J: TRBJ2-3
size: -

CDR3: CASSSWTSVSNEQFF
DNA: TGTGCCAGCAGCTCCTGGACTAGCGTAAGCAATGAGCAGTTCTTC
D: TRBD2
V: TRBV7-8
J: TRBJ2-1
size: -

CDR3: CASVGSGANVLTF
DNA: TGTGCCAGCGTGGGCTCTGGGGCCAACGTCCTGACTTTC
D: -
V: TRBV2
J: TRBJ2-6
size: -

CDR3: CASSPGVAGGYTF
DNA: TGTGCCAGCTCACCCGGCGTGGCAGGCGGCTACACCTTC
D: -
V: TRBV18
J: TRBJ1-2
size: -

CDR3: CSVESGDETQYF
DNA: TGCAGCGTTGAATCAGGGGACGAGACCCAGTACTTC
D: -
V: TRBV29-1
J: TRBJ2-5
size: -

CDR3: CASSLGRSTGELFF
DNA: TGTGCCAGCAGTTTGGGGCGGAGCACCGGGGAGCTGTTTTTT
D: -
V: TRBV6-5
J: TRBJ2-2
size: -

CDR3: CASSLIQQGPGETQYF
DNA: TGTGCCAGCAGCCTCATTCAACAGGGTCCTGGCGAGACCCAGTACTTC
D: -
V: TRBV3-1/TRBV3-2
J: TRBJ2-5
size: -

CDR3: CASSLGQGGQETQYF
DNA: TGTGCCAGCAGCTTGGGGCAGGGAGGCCAAGAGACCCAGTACTTC
D: -
V: TRBV5-8
J: TRBJ2-5
size: -

CDR3: CASSLGRGTQYF
DNA: TGTGCCAGCAGCTTAGGTCGGGGTACGCAGTATTTT
D: -
V: TRBV11-2
J: TRBJ2-3
size: -

CDR3: CASSQDVKAPYTF
DNA: TGCGCCAGCAGCCAAGACGTAAAAGCCCCCTACACCTTC
D: -
V: TRBV4-1
J: TRBJ1-2
size: -

CDR3: CAISAGNTIYF
DNA: TGTGCCATCAGTGCTGGAAACACCATATATTTT
D: -
V: TRBV10-3
J: TRBJ1-3
size: -

CDR3: CASSARGPGELFF
DNA: TGTGCCAGCAGCGCCCGCGGGCCCGGGGAGCTGTTTTTT
D: -
V: TRBV7-3
J: TRBJ2-2
size: -

CDR3: CASSWDRDQPQHF
DNA: TGTGCCAGCAGTTGGGACAGGGATCAGCCCCAGCATTTT
D: TRBD1
V: TRBV12-3/TRBV12-4
J: TRBJ1-5
size: few

CDR3: CASVLAGAYEQYF
DNA: TGCGCCAGTGTACTAGCGGGAGCCTACGAGCAGTACTTC
D: TRBD2
V: TRBV10-2
J: TRBJ2-7
size: -

CDR3: CAISNGRDYQYF
DNA: TGTGCCATCTCGAATGGTCGGGACTATCAGTACTTC
D: TRBD2
V: TRBV28
J: TRBJ2-4
size: -

CDR3: CASSSSRDRASYEQYF
DNA: TGTGCCAGTAGTTCGTCCCGGGACAGGGCCTCCTACGAGCAGTACTTC
D: TRBD1
V: TRBV19
J: TRBJ2-7
size: -

CDR3: CASSLDRGPTRTIYF
DNA: TGTGCCAGCAGCTTGGATCGGGGGCCTACACGCACCATATATTTT
D: -
V: TRBV5-4
J: TRBJ1-3
size: -

CDR3: CASSPSRDYGYTF
DNA: TGTGCCAGCAGTCCGTCTAGGGACTATGGCTACACCTTC
D: -
V: TRBV6-1
J: TRBJ1-2
size: -

CDR3: CASSGGGFFEETQYF
DNA: TGTGCCAGTAGTGGGGGGGGCTTCTTCGAAGAGACCCAGTACTTC
D: -
V: TRBV19
J: TRBJ2-5
size: -